Listed below are T cell receptor beta chains from one sample, sequenced in a study of cytomegalovirus exposure and HLA in healthy donors. Here immunoSEQ multiplex PCR was the method, and the copy in TCRdb shows in-frame clones only, minus some. In the table there are about 170,000 clones, over 75% of which are singletons. The sequencing sample was made of PBMCs. All receptors derive from a female donor in good health and CMV-seronegative. Both conserved end residues are part of each CDR3. D genes are given only for firm matches. Not all rows give a size; the values are once, few, many and, for expanded clones, a class.

d_gene | j_gene | abundance | v_gene | len | CDR3aa | CDR3nt
- | TRBJ1-1 | - | TRBV18 | 17 | CASSHVAQLGGVTEAFF | TGTGCCAGCTCACACGTAGCTCAGCTCGGGGGAGTAACTGAAGCTTTCTTT
TRBD2 | TRBJ2-3 | - | TRBV15 | 16 | CATSRGTSGTSDTQYF | TGTGCCACCAGCAGAGGGACTAGCGGTACGTCGGATACGCAGTATTTT
- | TRBJ1-1 | - | TRBV9 | 15 | CASSTGHFMNTEAFF | TGTGCCAGCAGCACGGGACACTTCATGAACACTGAAGCTTTCTTT
TRBD1 | TRBJ2-7 | - | TRBV19 | 15 | CASSIGQGPTYEQYF | TGTGCCAGTAGTATTGGACAGGGCCCTACCTACGAGCAGTACTTC
- | TRBJ1-1 | - | TRBV7-3 | 15 | CASSLHADLNTEAFF | TGTGCCAGCAGCTTACATGCAGATTTGAACACTGAAGCTTTCTTT
TRBD2 | TRBJ2-1 | - | TRBV2 | 15 | CASSVGTSGGAGQFF | TGTGCCAGCAGTGTAGGAACTAGCGGGGGAGCAGGGCAGTTCTTC
TRBD1 | TRBJ1-1 | - | TRBV7-3 | 14 | CASSAEGQGTEAFF | TGTGCCAGCAGCGCAGAGGGACAGGGTACTGAAGCTTTCTTT
TRBD2 | TRBJ2-7 | - | TRBV27 | 14 | CASRATSEYYEQYF | TGTGCCAGCCGCGCGACTAGCGAGTATTACGAGCAGTACTTC
TRBD1 | TRBJ2-5 | - | TRBV29-1 | 12 | CSAPTGKETQYF | TGCAGCGCCCCGACAGGGAAAGAGACCCAGTACTTC
- | TRBJ1-2 | - | TRBV28 | 13 | CASRKQGNYGYTF | TGTGCCAGCAGGAAGCAGGGTAACTATGGCTACACCTTC
- | TRBJ2-3 | - | TRBV9 | 13 | CASSGGGTDTQYF | TGTGCCAGCAGCGGGGGGGGCACAGATACGCAGTATTTT
TRBD2 | TRBJ2-1 | - | TRBV27 | 16 | CASSLSSGEFYNEQFF | TGTGCCAGCAGTTTATCTAGCGGGGAGTTCTACAATGAGCAGTTCTTC
TRBD2 | TRBJ2-3 | - | TRBV15 | 15 | CATSREGREGNTQYF | TGTGCCACCAGCAGAGAAGGGCGGGAGGGGAATACGCAGTATTTT
TRBD2 | TRBJ2-5 | - | TRBV4-1 | 18 | CASSPRGTSGRVRETQYF | TGCGCCAGCAGCCCCCGAGGGACTAGCGGGAGAGTCAGGGAGACCCAGTACTTC
- | TRBJ1-2 | - | TRBV6-1 | 13 | CASSEIISRSYTF | TGTGCCAGCAGTGAAATAATCAGCAGGTCCTACACCTTC
TRBD2 | TRBJ2-2 | - | TRBV6-4 | 17 | CASSEPSGRYVTGELFF | TGTGCCAGCAGTGAGCCTAGCGGGAGATATGTCACCGGGGAGCTGTTTTTT
TRBD1 | TRBJ1-4 | once | TRBV2 | 15 | CASRDGQAVREKLFF | TGTGCCAGCAGGGACGGACAGGCTGTTAGAGAAAAACTGTTTTTT
TRBD1 | TRBJ2-7 | - | TRBV30 | 15 | CAWNPRGRGTDEQYF | TGTGCCTGGAACCCTCGCGGCAGGGGGACGGACGAGCAGTACTTC
- | TRBJ2-7 | few | TRBV4-1 | 13 | CASSQAQEYEQYF | TGCGCCAGCAGCCAAGCCCAGGAATACGAGCAGTACTTC
TRBD1 | TRBJ2-2 | once | TRBV6-6 | 16 | CASSYGPQGKAGELFF | TGTGCCAGCAGTTACGGGCCACAGGGGAAGGCCGGGGAGCTGTTTTTT
TRBD1 | TRBJ1-5 | - | TRBV19 | 16 | CASSIFRGQGAQPQHF | TGTGCCAGTAGTATATTCCGGGGGCAGGGGGCCCAGCCCCAGCATTTT
- | TRBJ2-1 | - | TRBV7-6 | 16 | CASSFSGGRYYNEQFF | TGTGCCAGCAGCTTCTCCGGGGGACGTTACTACAATGAGCAGTTCTTC
TRBD1 | TRBJ2-7 | - | TRBV19 | 13 | CASSTGQSYEQYF | TGTGCCAGTAGTACGGGACAGTCCTACGAGCAGTACTTC
TRBD2 | TRBJ2-5 | - | TRBV28 | 18 | CASSLGVAGVSIGETQYF | TGTGCCAGCAGTTTGGGGGTAGCGGGGGTCTCAATAGGGGAGACCCAGTACTTC
- | TRBJ2-4 | - | TRBV23-1 | 18 | CASSQTPDTELAKNIQYF | TGCGCCAGCAGTCAAACCCCGGACACTGAACTAGCCAAAAACATTCAGTACTTC
- | TRBJ1-2 | - | TRBV28 | 15 | CASRPADILNYGYTF | TGTGCCAGCAGACCCGCTGACATACTTAACTATGGCTACACCTTC
- | TRBJ2-7 | - | TRBV5-4 | 15 | CASSSNVAVNYEQYF | TGTGCCAGCAGCTCTAATGTGGCGGTCAATTACGAGCAGTACTTC
- | TRBJ1-5 | - | TRBV27 | 14 | CASSFGGEGQPQHF | TGTGCCAGCAGTTTCGGAGGGGAAGGACAGCCCCAGCATTTT
- | TRBJ1-6 | - | TRBV28 | 14 | CASSLGQDNSPLHF | TGTGCCAGCAGTTTAGGTCAGGATAATTCACCCCTCCACTTT
TRBD2 | TRBJ2-1 | few | TRBV11-2 | 14 | CASSPRGAYNEQFF | TGTGCCAGCAGCCCGCGGGGGGCCTACAATGAGCAGTTCTTC
- | TRBJ1-5 | few | TRBV7-9 | 13 | CASSLTGDQPQHF | TGTGCCAGCAGCTTAACGGGGGATCAGCCCCAGCATTTT
- | TRBJ1-2 | - | TRBV5-1 | 12 | CASSLGEEAFTF | TGCGCCAGCAGCTTGGGAGAGGAGGCCTTCACCTTC
- | TRBJ2-2 | - | TRBV10-1 | 14 | CASRLLANTGELFF | TGCGCCAGCAGACTCCTGGCGAACACCGGGGAGCTGTTTTTT
- | TRBJ2-1 | - | TRBV2 | 15 | CASSERDIAHNEQFF | TGTGCCAGCAGTGAAAGGGACATCGCCCACAATGAGCAGTTCTTC
TRBD1 | TRBJ2-7 | once | TRBV19 | 14 | CASSIGRGNYEQYF | TGTGCCAGTAGTATAGGCAGGGGGAACTACGAGCAGTACTTC
- | TRBJ1-6 | - | TRBV7-2 | 16 | CASSLRGGSYNSPLHF | TGTGCCAGCAGCTTACGGGGGGGGTCCTATAATTCACCCCTCCACTTT
TRBD1 | TRBJ1-1 | - | TRBV4-1 | 15 | CASSQADREGTEAFF | TGCGCCAGCAGCCAGGCGGACAGGGAGGGGACTGAAGCTTTCTTT
- | TRBJ2-7 | - | TRBV27 | 16 | CASSPPGHPNSYEQYF | TGTGCCAGCAGTCCACCCGGACATCCAAACTCCTACGAGCAGTACTTC
- | TRBJ2-7 | - | TRBV13 | 17 | CASSLGGIAYGRYEQYF | TGTGCCAGCAGCTTAGGGGGCATAGCGTATGGGCGATACGAGCAGTACTTC
- | TRBJ1-1 | - | TRBV2 | 15 | CASSEGRGGGTEAFF | TGTGCCAGCAGTGAGGGGCGGGGGGGAGGTACTGAAGCTTTCTTT
- | TRBJ2-7 | once | TRBV7-8 | 16 | CASSPNPPGYEHEQYF | TGTGCCAGCAGCCCGAATCCCCCAGGGTATGAACACGAGCAGTACTTC
- | TRBJ2-5 | - | TRBV18 | 15 | CASSPEVTGPETQYF | TGTGCCAGCTCACCTGAGGTAACAGGGCCAGAGACCCAGTACTTC
TRBD1 | TRBJ1-6 | - | TRBV19 | 16 | CASSPRRDRVYSPLHF | TGTGCCAGTAGTCCCCGCCGGGACAGGGTTTATTCACCCCTCCACTTT
- | TRBJ1-1 | - | TRBV18 | 14 | CASSPHPRATEAFF | TGTGCCAGCTCACCACATCCCAGGGCCACTGAAGCTTTCTTT
TRBD2 | TRBJ2-7 | - | TRBV19 | 15 | CASSRASGATYEQYF | TGTGCCAGTAGTAGGGCTAGCGGAGCGACCTACGAGCAGTACTTC
TRBD1 | TRBJ1-5 | few | TRBV5-6 | 13 | CARRDSWNQPQHF | TGTGCCAGACGGGACAGCTGGAATCAGCCCCAGCATTTT
TRBD1 | TRBJ1-5 | - | TRBV5-1 | 14 | CASSGGTGDQPQHF | TGCGCCAGCAGCGGAGGGACAGGGGATCAGCCCCAGCATTTT
TRBD1 | TRBJ1-2 | few | TRBV28 | 12 | CATLAGGYGYTF | TGTGCCACCCTAGCAGGGGGCTATGGCTACACCTTC